This T cell receptor beta chain was recorded in a study of T cells in women clearing cervical HPV infection. On the study more broadly: HLA type could not be excluded as a confounder. Study outcomes and limitations: CIN3+ cases had significantly higher TCR repertoire richness than controls, but evenness did not differ. Cases carried less TRBV6-7 than controls: about 0.1% versus 0.15%.

J lost 2 bases, V lost 3 bases, and 6 bases had no gene match. This CDR3 spans 15 amino acids. The V gene's germline CDR1 is LNHDA and CDR2 SQIVND (reference sequence). Turning to this clone: Its antigen is currently unknown. The read is 3 residues too short to cover the CDR3 end, so that end is filled in from the germline J gene.

TCR beta CDR3 amplified by multiplex PCR from roughly 1,100 ng genomic DNA. Libraries were prepared by immunoSEQ multiplex PCR; TCRdb keeps only in-frame clonotypes and omits some of them. This sample contains tens of thousands of clones. The rearrangement joins TRBV19 to TRBJ1-2; 7 nucleotides line up with TRBD1. The sample was blood buffy coat. This receptor was identified in a woman between 18 and 75 years old with a cervical HPV16 infection that either progressed to CIN3+ or cleared (not recorded which). The part of the CDR3 DNA that was read is TGTGCCAGTAGTATGGGGACAGATCCCAACTATGGC. Translated: CASSMGTDPNYG. The entire CDR3 protein reads CASSMGTDPNYGYTF.